In this sample, the clone carrying this TCR beta chain turned up many times. Mismatch with germline at one junction end may stem from a read error. CDR1 DFQATT and CDR2 SNEGSKA come from the germline V gene (reference sequence). The length of the CDR3 is 15 residues. This sample is part of a study of T cell repertoires in cytomegalovirus infection. Overall study: A matching HLA type, together with CMV infection, was signaled by public TCR beta signatures.

TCRdb recomputed calls from the reads with MiXCR, one row per CDR3 protein. The table records 250,000 or so distinct CDR3 sequences, approximately 17% of them present only once. The receptor was isolated from a human donor in good health (CMV status not recorded). Some clones in this sample may be carry-over from other donors' samples. The chain employs TRBV20-1 and TRBJ1-6, with 8 nucleotides matching TRBD1. The sequenced material came from CD8+ T cells from PBMCs. CDR3 amino acids: CSARVSGQGYSPLHF. The DNA for the CDR3 is TGCAGCGCTAGGGTATCAGGACAGGGCTATTCACCCCTCCACTTT.